This T cell receptor (beta chain) originates from a study of T cell repertoires in cytomegalovirus infection (dated by TCRdb to between 2019 and 2020). Turning to the overall study: Donor HLA type was relevant to the analysis, because carriage of CMV infection together with the matching HLA type was indicated by public TCR beta signatures. The research as a whole found: Cumulative frequency of public TCR beta family members discriminated carriers of CMV infection plus the relevant HLA type in this cohort and an independent approximately 360-donor cohort. The ex vivo response was dominated by HLA-C-restricted CMV-specific TCR beta clonotypes, and the single most frequent clonotype in two of eight donors was supplied by these HLA-C-restricted clonotypes.

The sequencer was an Illumina HiSeq 1500. TCRdb cleaned the public reads at Q25 with fastp, built clones with MiXCR and kept in-frame beta chains. All rows with the same CDR3 protein become a single entry with the most common DNA and genes. In this sample the table shows about 360,000 distinct CDR3 sequences, 15% to 20% of which occur a single time. The top ten clones comprise roughly 8.7% of the sample. This clonotype was detected only a few times. No cognate antigen has been identified for it. No clone much larger than this one lies a single base away; base qualities are absent. This sequence originates from a human donor in good health (CMV status not recorded). Some clones in this sample may be carry-over from other donors' samples. The source material was PBMCs.

Here is the DNA: TGTGCCAGCAGCTTATTCCCCCCACCCGACTATGGCTACACCTTC. This gives the protein CASSLFPPPDYGYTF. The chain joins TRBV7-6 to TRBJ1-2, with no confidently assigned D gene. From cysteine to phenylalanine, the CDR3 is 15 amino acids long. The DNA shown is the 45-base CDR3, in frame from base 1. CDR1 and CDR2, per the germline V gene, are SGHVS and FNYEAQ. The germline ends are 13 bases apart after V is trimmed by 2 bases and J by 3 bases.